This passage covers 11 T cell receptor beta chains from one sample sequenced in a study of regulatory T cells in long-lasting Graves disease. The sample's time point: newly diagnosed GD, antithyroid drugs for less than 3 months. The TCR library was made from RNA that had been extracted from PBMCs in TRIzol. Relying on iRepertoire HTBI primers and Arm-PCR of CDR3 regions, the team built TCR beta libraries. TCRdb processed the multiplex PCR reads anew with MiXCR; each CDR3 protein has one entry. This table has about 220,000 distinct CDR3 sequences, roughly 20% appearing once. This sample also belongs to another study, concerning T cells in Graves' hyperthyroidism and ophthalmopathy.

The sample consisted of peripheral blood mononuclear cells (PBMCs), taken at new diagnosis, from a patient treated with antithyroid drugs. The source is a woman under 40 with Graves disease.

The rearrangement joins TRBV20-1 to TRBJ1-2, with 9 bases fitting TRBD1. With 7 bases clipped from V and 11 bases from J, the junction kept 20 bases outside the gene matches. Germline V gene lookup returns CDR1 DFQATT and CDR2 SNEGSKA (reference sequence). The CDR3 totals 15 residues. The CDR3 sequence is CSVPGRDRAPFAYTF. Written as DNA, the CDR3 is TGCAGTGTCCCAGGCCGGGACAGGGCTCCTTTCGCATACACCTTC.

The CDR3, as DNA: TGTGCCAGCGGACCGTATAGACTAGCGGATGAAAATGAGCAGTTCTTC. This translates into CASGPYRLADENEQFF. V usage is TRBV3-1 and J usage is TRBJ2-1, with TRBD2 identical over 9 bases. Germline CDR1 and CDR2: LGHDT and YNNKEL (reference sequence). Trimming cost V 8 bases and J 7 bases; bases outside gene matches: 15. The CDR3 totals 16 residues.

This clonotype was observed many times. The V gene is TRBV7-9, the J gene TRBJ1-2; D gene unclear. CDR3 size: 14 residues. The germline CDR1 and CDR2 sequences are SEHNR and FQNEAQ (reference sequence). V lost 5 bases to trimming and J lost 2 bases, with 12 bases between them. The CDR3 region has the DNA TGTGCCAGCAGCCTACAGAGGACCAACTATGGCTACACCTTC. Amino acid sequence: CASSLQRTNYGYTF.

The CDR3 region is CASSQDSREGYNEQFF. CDR3 coding DNA: TGTGCCAGCAGCCAAGATTCACGGGAGGGCTACAATGAGCAGTTCTTC. The rearrangement joins TRBV4-2 to TRBJ2-1; 8 bases match TRBD2. CDR3 length equals 16 residues. Losses at the gene ends were 0 bases for V and 3 bases for J; bases not matched to a gene: 4. Germline assignment: CDR1 LGHNA and CDR2 YNFKEQ.

In this sample, this clonotype turned up a few times. This chain links TRBV5-1 with TRBJ2-5; D is possibly TRBD2 (6 bases). The CDR3 consists of 12 residues. Deletions cut 4 bases from V and 5 bases from J, with 9 bases between. In germline, CDR1 is SGHRS, CDR2 YFSETQ. CDR3 nucleotides: TGCGCCAGCAGCCGGCTAGCGGAGACCCAGTACTTC. It specifies CASSRLAETQYF. Full variable domain (outside the CDR3, taken from reference TRBV5-1 and TRBJ2-5): KAGVTQTPRYLIKTRGQQVTLSCSPISGHRSVSWYQQTPGQGLQFLFEYFSETQRNKGNFPGRFSGRQFSNSRSEMNVSTLELGDSALYLCASSRLAETQYFGPGTRLLVL.

The chain uses TRBV27 and TRBJ2-4; TRBD1 agrees at 8 bases. The J segment lost 1 base and the V segment lost 5 bases, leaving 7 bases of the junction unmatched. This CDR3 has 16 amino acids. Germline V gene sequence: CDR1 MNHEY, CDR2 SMNVEV (reference sequence). The CDR3 DNA is TGTGCCAGCAGTCACATACAGGGGGTGGCCAAAAACATTCAGTACTTC. It specifies CASSHIQGVAKNIQYF.

This clonotype was seen repeatedly, ten times or more. The rearrangement joins TRBV19 to TRBJ2-7; D is possibly TRBD1 or TRBD2 (5 bases each). CDR3 length: 13 residues. Between the trimmed V and J ends, which lost 7 bases and 4 bases, there was a span of 14 bases. CDR1 LNHDA and CDR2 SQIVND come from the germline V gene (reference sequence). This chain's CDR3 is CASTGRGLYEQYF. Written as DNA, the CDR3 is TGTGCCAGTACGGGGCGAGGTCTTTACGAGCAGTACTTC.

This clonotype was detected ten times or more. The chain is built from TRBV7-9 and TRBJ2-3, with D possibly TRBD1 on 5 matching bases. The CDR3 is made up of 16 amino acids. V lost 3 bases and J 3 bases, leaving 16 bases between the germline ends. CDR1 is SEHNR and CDR2 is FQNEAQ in the germline V gene (reference sequence). The CDR3 region has the DNA TGTGCCAGCAGCTTCATCCCCAGGGATCAGACAGATACGCAGTATTTT. This gives the protein CASSFIPRDQTDTQYF. The full variable domain, rest sourced from reference TRBV7-9 and TRBJ2-3, is DTGVSQNPRHKITKRGQNVTFRCDPISEHNRLYWYRQTLGQGPEFLTYFQNEAQLEKSRLLSDRFSAERPKGSFSTLEIQRTEQGDSAMYLCASSFIPRDQTDTQYFGPGTRLTVL.

In this sample, this clonotype turned up many times. J is TRBJ1-2 and V is TRBV28, with 10 bases aligning to TRBD1. The length of the CDR3 is 16 residues. The trim removed 4 bases at V and 4 bases at J, leaving 9 bases unmatched. Germline loops: CDR1 MDHEN, CDR2 SYDVKM. The CDR3 DNA reads as TGTGCCAGCAGTTCCCAGGGGGACAGGGGTGGCTATGGCTACACCTTC. Its translation is CASSSQGDRGGYGYTF.

The chain couples TRBV5-1 to TRBJ2-1; 9 bases map to TRBD2. The CDR3 length is 15 residues. Germline V gene lookup returns CDR1 SGHRS and CDR2 YFSETQ. The trim removed 3 bases at V and 9 bases at J, leaving 10 bases unmatched. As DNA, the CDR3 is TGCGCCAGCAGCTGGCTGGCGGGAGGGGTCGGTGAGCAGTTCTTC. Its translation: CASSWLAGGVGEQFF.

This clonotype was seen ten or more times. The rearrangement uses TRBV7-9 and TRBJ1-6; D might be TRBD1 (6 bases). The CDR3 extends over 13 amino acids. Trimming pared 1 base from V and 10 bases from J, leaving 8 bases between. Germline CDR1 and CDR2: SEHNR and FQNEAQ (reference sequence). The CDR3, as DNA: TGTGCCAGCAGCTTAGAGGGGGACTCACCCCTCCACTTT. It codes for CASSLEGDSPLHF.